Below, 21 T cell receptor beta chains from the same sample are listed, as sequenced in a study of shared clonotypes between healthy human individuals. Measured with immunoSEQ multiplex PCR; TCRdb has only the in-frame clones, and not every one. The sample comprises approximately 2,300,000 clones, roughly 92% of which are singletons, and around 0.38% rests with the top ten. Sequenced: naive CD4+ T cells from PBMCs. Subset: CD45RA+ positively selected. These receptors all come from a man aged 18 to 30 in good health. Some clones in this sample may be carry-over from other donors' samples.

This chain uses TRBV29-1 with TRBJ2-4, with 7 positions matching TRBD2. The CDR3 totals 13 residues. CDR1 is SQVTM, CDR2 ANQGSEA, per germline. Trimming removed 3 bases from V and 6 bases from J; junction bases left unmatched: 5. CDR3 residues: CSVEVASGNIQYF. The CDR3, as DNA: TGCAGCGTTGAGGTGGCTAGCGGAAACATTCAGTACTTC.

J is TRBJ1-4 and V is TRBV27; no clear D gene. The length of the CDR3 is 14 residues. With 6 bases removed from V and 5 bases from J, the gap between germline ends came to 13 bases. Germline V gene data show CDR1 as MNHEY and CDR2 as SMNVEV (reference sequence). CDR3: CASSRTDGNEKLFF. CDR3 in DNA: TGTGCCAGCAGCCGAACCGATGGAAATGAAAAACTGTTTTTT.

V usage is TRBV29-1 and J usage is TRBJ2-7; 8 positions agree with TRBD1. J was trimmed by 0 bases and V by 4 bases; bases with no gene match: 8. CDR3 length: 15 residues. Germline CDR1 reads SQVTM; CDR2 reads ANQGSEA. In DNA, the CDR3 is TGCAGCGTTGCCCAAGGACAGGGCCGCTCCTACGAGCAGTACTTC. Its translation: CSVAQGQGRSYEQYF.

The chain combines TRBV5-4 with TRBJ2-3; D is perhaps TRBD2 (5 bases). The CDR3 totals 16 residues. Germline values: CDR1 SGHNT, CDR2 YYREEE (reference sequence). V lost 4 bases and J lost 0, with 15 bases in between. The CDR3: CASSLREQISTDTQYF. The CDR3 DNA reads as TGTGCCAGCAGCCTCCGGGAACAGATTAGCACAGATACGCAGTATTTT.

This chain links TRBV18 with TRBJ2-3; D unclear. This CDR3 has 15 residues. Germline values: CDR1 KGHSH, CDR2 LQKENI. Trimming stripped 2 bases from V and 2 bases from J, with 11 bases between. The CDR3 protein is CASSPKVGNTDTQYF. The CDR3, as DNA: TGTGCCAGCTCACCAAAAGTAGGCAACACAGATACGCAGTATTTT.

V gene TRBV18 combines with J gene TRBJ1-2, with D tentatively TRBD1 (5 bases). Germline V gene lookup returns CDR1 KGHSH and CDR2 LQKENI. With 0 bases removed from V and 0 bases from J, the gap between germline ends came to 11 bases. The CDR3 runs 16 residues. The CDR3 sequence is CASSPPSQGPNYGYTF. The CDR3 DNA reads TGTGCCAGCTCACCACCCAGTCAGGGACCTAACTATGGCTACACCTTC.

The chain combines TRBV5-1 with TRBJ1-4; D not resolved. The CDR3 consists of 14 residues. Looked up from germline, CDR1 is SGHRS and CDR2 is YFSETQ. The V and J ends lost 0 bases and 7 bases respectively, with 10 bases between them. CDR3 in DNA: TGCGCCAGCAGCTTGGGACCCCGGAGTGAAAAACTGTTTTTT. Amino acid sequence: CASSLGPRSEKLFF.

V gene TRBV11-2 combines with J gene TRBJ1-5; D is unclear. Germline values: CDR1 SGHAT, CDR2 FQNNGV. The CDR3 loop spans 14 amino acids. Trimming took 0 bases from V and 1 from J, leaving 4 bases between them. Here the CDR3 DNA reads TGTGCCAGCAGCTTAGACCACAGCAATCAGCCCCAGCATTTT. Translated, it gives CASSLDHSNQPQHF.

The chain has TRBV28 and TRBJ1-4; D is perhaps TRBD1 (5 bases). The V end was cut by 4 bases, the J end by 6 bases, with 12 bases between. The germline V gene encodes CDR1 MDHEN and CDR2 SYDVKM. The length of the CDR3 is 14 residues. The CDR3 loop is CASSSAGGDEKLFF. CDR3 DNA sequence: TGTGCCAGCAGTTCCGCAGGAGGGGATGAAAAACTGTTTTTT.

The V and J genes are TRBV28 and TRBJ1-5; 11 nucleotides match TRBD1. V lost 6 bases to trimming and J lost 5 bases; unmatched junction nucleotides: 6. This CDR3 has 15 amino acids. Germline V lookup: CDR1 MDHEN, CDR2 SYDVKM. The CDR3 region has the DNA TGTGCCAGCAGCAGGACAGGGGGCGTCGATCAGCCCCAGCATTTT. Protein: CASSRTGGVDQPQHF.

V is TRBV25-1 and J is TRBJ2-3; D is perhaps TRBD1 (5 bases). Germline V CDR1 and CDR2: MGHDK, SYGVNS. The CDR3 extends over 16 amino acids. V lost 4 bases and J lost 1, with 15 bases in between. The CDR3: CASSASRAEGTDTQYF. CDR3 coding DNA: TGTGCCAGCAGTGCATCCAGGGCCGAAGGCACAGATACGCAGTATTTT.

The V gene is TRBV6-1, the J gene TRBJ2-5; 9 bases fit TRBD1. This CDR3 has 16 residues. The junction had 9 bases not matched to a gene; V was cut back by 3 bases and J by 4 bases. The germline V gene encodes CDR1 MNHNS and CDR2 SASEGT. CDR3 protein: CASSEMTGGIRETQYF. The CDR3 DNA sequence: TGTGCCAGCAGTGAGATGACAGGGGGGATTAGAGAGACCCAGTACTTC.

The rearrangement uses TRBV5-5 and TRBJ1-3; possibly TRBD1 for D (5 bases). The CDR3 runs 16 residues. The germline V and J ends were trimmed by 0 bases and 1 base, with 11 bases remaining between them. Germline V lookup: CDR1 SGHKS, CDR2 YYEKEE (reference sequence). The CDR3: CASSLGMGESGNTIYF. DNA of the CDR3: TGTGCCAGCAGCTTGGGGATGGGGGAATCTGGAAACACCATATATTTT.

This chain links TRBV19 with TRBJ1-5, with 9 bases aligning to TRBD1. This CDR3 spans 13 amino acids. Per the germline V gene, CDR1 is LNHDA and CDR2 is SQIVND (reference sequence). With V trimmed by 6 bases and J by 11 bases, 8 bases remained unmatched. For the CDR3, the DNA is TGTGCCAGTAGGGACAGGGGCAGGAACGCCCAGCATTTT. Protein product: CASRDRGRNAQHF. Using reference TRBV19 and TRBJ1-5 for the parts outside the CDR3, the full variable domain is DGGITQSPKYLFRKEGQNVTLSCEQNLNHDAMYWYRQDPGQGLRLIYYSQIVNDFQKGDIAEGYSVSREKKESFPLTVTSAQKNPTAFYLCASRDRGRNAQHFGDGTRLSIL.

This chain links TRBV2 with TRBJ2-5, with no clear D. This CDR3 spans 12 amino acids. Trimming pared 6 bases from V and 0 bases from J, leaving 5 bases between. Germline CDR1 is SNHLY and CDR2 is FYNNEI. CDR3 DNA sequence: TGTGCCAGCAGACAGTACCAAGAGACCCAGTACTTC. Translating gives CASRQYQETQYF.

The chain employs TRBV27 and TRBJ1-4; TRBD1 aligns across 11 bases. The length of the CDR3 is 13 residues. The V segment lost 8 bases and the J segment 10 bases; nucleotides outside the gene matches: 6. CDR1 and CDR2 from the germline V gene are MNHEY and SMNVEV (reference sequence). The CDR3 sequence: CASGWTGGGKLFF. The CDR3 nucleotides are TGTGCCAGCGGCTGGACAGGGGGCGGAAAACTGTTTTTT.

The rearrangement links TRBV7-2 to TRBJ1-2, with a weak D call TRBD1 (6 bases). The V gene's germline CDR1 is SGHTA and CDR2 FQGNSA. Deletions cut 2 bases from V and 3 bases from J, with 7 bases between. CDR3 length: 13 residues. The CDR3: CASSLNRDYGYTF. In nucleotides, the CDR3 is TGTGCCAGCAGCTTAAACAGGGACTATGGCTACACCTTC.

The chain couples TRBV2 to TRBJ2-5; no clear D. The CDR3 consists of 12 residues. V was pared by 6 bases and J by 5 bases, with 10 bases between. The V gene's germline CDR1 is SNHLY and CDR2 FYNNEI. The CDR3 loop reads CASSYTLETQYF. Here the CDR3 DNA reads TGTGCCAGCAGCTACACCCTTGAGACCCAGTACTTC.

This CDR3 reads CASVSLNTEAFF. The CDR3 DNA follows: TGTGCCAGCGTGTCGTTGAACACTGAAGCTTTCTTT. The chain links TRBV2 to TRBJ1-1; unclear D gene. CDR1 and CDR2 (germline): SNHLY, FYNNEI. V lost 8 bases to trimming and J lost 0 bases, with 7 bases between them. This CDR3 contains 12 residues.

As to this clone: Other DNA variants within this sample encode the same CDR3. The chain employs TRBV5-6 and TRBJ2-2; 7 bases map to TRBD1. CDR1 SGHDT and CDR2 YYEEEE come from the germline V gene. The CDR3 covers 14 residues. Trimming removed 5 bases from V and 1 base from J; junction bases left unmatched: 2. The CDR3 sequence is CASSRQGNTGELFF. For the CDR3, the DNA is TGTGCCAGCAGTAGACAGGGGAACACCGGGGAGCTGTTTTTT.

Comments on this clone: Other DNA sequences in this specimen translate into the identical CDR3. V usage is TRBV5-1 and J usage is TRBJ2-2; a possible D gene is TRBD2 (5 bases). V lost 2 bases and J 4 bases, leaving 9 bases between the germline ends. Per germline, CDR1 SGHRS and CDR2 YFSETQ. This CDR3 comprises 14 residues. CDR3 in amino acids: CASSLGSVTGELFF. The CDR3 nucleotides read TGCGCCAGCAGCTTAGGGAGTGTCACCGGGGAGCTGTTTTTT.